This T cell receptor (beta chain) was retrieved from a study of cytomegalovirus exposure and HLA in healthy donors. The primer mix had 60 Vbeta and 13 Jbeta primers. Some clones are missing from TCRdb's copy, which holds only in-frame ones; the method was immunoSEQ multiplex PCR. There are some 170,000 clones in the sample; around four fifths occur only once, and over 1% lies in the top ten. Sequenced sample: PBMCs. The clonotype comes from a woman aged 45-59 years in good health and CMV-seronegative.

CDR3 coding DNA: TGTGCCAGTAGAGACACGGATTATCAGCCCCAGCATTTT. Translated: CASRDTDYQPQHF. V gene TRBV19 combines with J gene TRBJ1-5, with D hard to call. CDR3 length equals 13 residues. V lost 6 bases to trimming and J lost 5 bases, with 11 bases between them. The germline V gene has CDR1 LNHDA and CDR2 SQIVND (reference sequence).